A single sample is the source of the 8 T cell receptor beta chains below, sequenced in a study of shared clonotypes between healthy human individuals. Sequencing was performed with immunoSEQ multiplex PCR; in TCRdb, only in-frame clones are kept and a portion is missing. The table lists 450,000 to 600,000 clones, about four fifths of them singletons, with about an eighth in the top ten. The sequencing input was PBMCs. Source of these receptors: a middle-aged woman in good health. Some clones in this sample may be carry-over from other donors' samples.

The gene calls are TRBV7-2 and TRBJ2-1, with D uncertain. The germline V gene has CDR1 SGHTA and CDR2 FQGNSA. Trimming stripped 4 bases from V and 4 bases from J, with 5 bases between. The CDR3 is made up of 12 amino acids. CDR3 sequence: CASSSRYNEQFF. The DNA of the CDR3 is TGTGCCAGCAGCTCCCGATACAATGAGCAGTTCTTC.

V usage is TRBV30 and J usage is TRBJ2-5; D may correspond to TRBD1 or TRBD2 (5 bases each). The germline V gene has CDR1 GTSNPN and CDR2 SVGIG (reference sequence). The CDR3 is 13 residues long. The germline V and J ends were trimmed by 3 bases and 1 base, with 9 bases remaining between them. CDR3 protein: CAWRGRSQETQYF. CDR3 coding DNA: TGTGCCTGGAGGGGACGATCCCAAGAGACCCAGTACTTC. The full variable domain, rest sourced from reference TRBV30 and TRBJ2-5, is SQTIHQWPATLVQPVGSPLSLECTVEGTSNPNLYWYRQAAGRGLQLLFYSVGIGQISSEVPQNLSASRPQDRQFILSSKKLLLSDSGFYLCAWRGRSQETQYFGPGTRLLVL.

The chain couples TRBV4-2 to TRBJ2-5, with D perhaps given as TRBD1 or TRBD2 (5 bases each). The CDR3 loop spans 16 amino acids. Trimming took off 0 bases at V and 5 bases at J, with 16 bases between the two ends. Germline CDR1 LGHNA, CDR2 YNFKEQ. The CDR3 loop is CASSQDGPGAEETQYF. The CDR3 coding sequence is TGTGCCAGCAGCCAAGATGGACCCGGGGCAGAGGAGACCCAGTACTTC.

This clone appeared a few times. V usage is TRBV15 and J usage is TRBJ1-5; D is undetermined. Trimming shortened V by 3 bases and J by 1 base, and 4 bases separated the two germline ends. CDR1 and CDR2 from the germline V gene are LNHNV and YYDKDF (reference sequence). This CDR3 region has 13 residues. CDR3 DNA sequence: TGTGCCACCAGCAGTAACAGCAATCAGCCCCAGCATTTT. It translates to CATSSNSNQPQHF.

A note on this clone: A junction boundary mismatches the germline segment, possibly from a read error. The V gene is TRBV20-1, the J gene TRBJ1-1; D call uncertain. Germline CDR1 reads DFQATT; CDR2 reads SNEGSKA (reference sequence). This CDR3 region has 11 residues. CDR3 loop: CSASYGPLRVF. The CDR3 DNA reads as TGCAGTGCTAGCTACGGGCCCTTAAGAGTCTTT.

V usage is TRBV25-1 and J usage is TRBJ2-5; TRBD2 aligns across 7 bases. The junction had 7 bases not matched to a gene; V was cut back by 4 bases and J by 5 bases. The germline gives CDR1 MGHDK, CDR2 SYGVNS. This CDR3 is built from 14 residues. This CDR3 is CASSAGGSGETQYF. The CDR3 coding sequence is TGTGCCAGCAGTGCGGGCGGGAGCGGGGAGACCCAGTACTTC.

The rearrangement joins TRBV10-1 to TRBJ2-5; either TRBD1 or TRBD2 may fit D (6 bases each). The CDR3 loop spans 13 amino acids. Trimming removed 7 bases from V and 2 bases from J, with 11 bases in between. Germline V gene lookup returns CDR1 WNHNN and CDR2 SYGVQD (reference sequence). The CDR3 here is CASTEGGQETQYF. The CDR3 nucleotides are TGCGCCAGCACCGAAGGGGGGCAAGAGACCCAGTACTTC.

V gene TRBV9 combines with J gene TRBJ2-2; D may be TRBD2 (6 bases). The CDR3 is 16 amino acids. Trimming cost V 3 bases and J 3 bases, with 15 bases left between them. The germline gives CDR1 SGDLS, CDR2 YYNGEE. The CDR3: CASSAPRGWDTGELFF. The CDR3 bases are TGTGCCAGCAGCGCCCCCCGGGGGTGGGACACCGGGGAGCTGTTTTTT.